These 9 T cell receptor beta chains came from one sample sequenced in a study of radiotherapy plus CTLA-4 blockade in lung cancer. The repertoire was sequenced with immunoSEQ multiplex PCR; TCRdb's copy has only in-frame clones and lacks some. The sample has 20,000 to 30,000 clones; 60% to 75% are singletons. Sequencing used peripheral blood, obtained from a patient treated with radiotherapy plus ipilimumab. The receptors derive from a human donor with non-small cell lung cancer whose response to radiotherapy plus ipilimumab could not be evaluated.

This clone has only a few counts. The V gene is TRBV6-6, the J gene TRBJ2-7; 7 bases fit TRBD2. The germline V gene has CDR1 MNHNY and CDR2 SVGAGI (reference sequence). The junction had 6 bases not matched to a gene; V was cut back by 2 bases and J by 2 bases. The CDR3 is made up of 15 amino acids. This CDR3 reads CASSYTGAGAYEQYF. As DNA, the CDR3 is TGTGCCAGCAGTTACACAGGTGCGGGGGCCTACGAGCAGTACTTC.

The chain links TRBV5-1 to TRBJ1-3; no definite D call. Germline V gene lookup returns CDR1 SGHRS and CDR2 YFSETQ. The V gene lost 4 bases and the J gene lost 0 bases, with 11 bases spanning the gap. The CDR3 runs 15 residues. DNA of the CDR3: TGCGCCAGCAGCCCTAACCGGGGCTCTGGAAACACCATATATTTT. Protein sequence: CASSPNRGSGNTIYF.

The CDR3: CASSLFQGHQPQHF. CDR3 DNA: TGTGCCAGCAGTTTATTCCAGGGCCATCAGCCCCAGCATTTT. The chain combines TRBV28 with TRBJ1-5; the D gene is possibly TRBD1 (5 bases). This CDR3 region has 14 residues. Germline V gives CDR1 MDHEN, CDR2 SYDVKM. The V gene lost 1 base and the J gene lost 5 bases, with 9 bases spanning the gap.

V and J are TRBV5-1 and TRBJ2-2; no clear D gene. Germline V gene lookup returns CDR1 SGHRS and CDR2 YFSETQ. The germline V and J ends were trimmed by 4 bases and 10 bases, with 14 bases remaining between them. The CDR3 is made up of 13 amino acids. The CDR3 nucleotides read TGCGCCAGCAGCGGTTTGGCGGTGAAGGAGCTGTTTTTT. Its protein is CASSGLAVKELFF.

This chain uses TRBV2 with TRBJ2-1, with D uncertain. Trimming shortened V by 4 bases and J by 4 bases, and 11 bases separated the two germline ends. CDR1 and CDR2 (germline): SNHLY, FYNNEI. CDR3 size: 14 residues. The CDR3 DNA sequence: TGTGCCAGCAGTGGGCTTCTCGGGTACAATGAGCAGTTCTTC. Protein product: CASSGLLGYNEQFF. Combining the CDR3 with reference TRBV2 and TRBJ2-1 gives the whole variable domain EPEVTQTPSHQVTQMGQEVILRCVPISNHLYFYWYRQILGQKVEFLVSFYNNEISEKSEIFDDQFSVERPDGSNFTLKIRSTKLEDSAMYFCASSGLLGYNEQFFGPGTRLTVL.

V is TRBV5-1 and J is TRBJ2-7; 10 bases align to TRBD1. This CDR3 contains 14 residues. The junction had 6 bases not matched to a gene; V was cut back by 4 bases and J by 5 bases. Per germline, CDR1 SGHRS and CDR2 YFSETQ. This CDR3 reads CASSPWDRGNEQYF. The CDR3 nucleotides read TGCGCCAGCAGCCCGTGGGACAGGGGTAACGAGCAGTACTTC.

CDR3 bases: TGTGCCAGCAGTTTCGGGGATCGGGATAATTCACCCCTCCACTTT. This translates into CASSFGDRDNSPLHF. The chain recombines TRBV28 with TRBJ1-6; no clear D gene. The CDR3 has 15 residues. CDR1 and CDR2 from the germline V gene are MDHEN and SYDVKM. Trimming pared 3 bases from V and 5 bases from J, leaving 11 bases between.

The chain is built from TRBV9 and TRBJ2-3; no reliable D call. Trimming shortened V by 3 bases and J by 4 bases, and 6 bases separated the two germline ends. From germline, CDR1 is SGDLS and CDR2 YYNGEE. This CDR3 has 12 residues. CDR3 bases: TGTGCCAGCAGCGGAGAATCAGATACGCAGTATTTT. Translation: CASSGESDTQYF.

This chain uses TRBV30 with TRBJ1-4, with D possibly TRBD1 on 5 matching bases. The ends were cut back, 3 bases at V and 8 bases at J, with 19 bases in the middle. Looked up from germline, CDR1 is GTSNPN and CDR2 is SVGIG (reference sequence). The CDR3 extends over 15 amino acids. CDR3 nucleotide sequence: TGTGCCTGGAGGAGGTCCGGGACTCCGGGCGAAAAACTGTTTTTT. Its translation: CAWRRSGTPGEKLFF.